These T cell receptor beta chains were read from a single sample in a study of shared clonotypes between healthy human individuals. Only in-frame clones appear in the TCRdb table, and some are missing; sequencing was by immunoSEQ multiplex PCR. The table has under 1 million clones, about 96% seen once. Sequencing was carried out using naive CD8+ T cells sorted from blood. The receptors shown here come from a man between 25 and 39 years old in good health. Both conserved end residues are part of each CDR3. The D gene is left open where the match is weak. Clone size is not always given. Where it is, it says once, few, many or a class for expanded clones.

TRBJ2-1 | TRBV5-6 | TRBD2 | 14 | . | TGTGCCAGCAGCCAGGGACTAGTAGGCAATGAGCAGTTCTTC | CASSQGLVGNEQFF
TRBJ2-1 | TRBV10-1 | . | 10 | . | TGCGCCAGCCGGGGGCTGGGGCAGTTCTTC | CASRGLGQFF
TRBJ2-7 | TRBV6-1 | TRBD1 | 15 | . | TGTGCCAGCAGTGGGGGACCGGACAGGAGCTACGAGCAGTACTTC | CASSGGPDRSYEQYF
TRBJ2-5 | TRBV9 | . | 13 | . | TGTGCCAGCAGCAAAGAGTCTTTCGAGACCCAGTACTTC | CASSKESFETQYF
TRBJ2-7 | TRBV25-1 | . | 14 | . | TGTGCCAGCAGTGGAAGTGGGAGCTCCTACGAGCAGTACTTC | CASSGSGSSYEQYF
TRBJ2-7 | TRBV7-2 | . | 14 | . | TGTGCCAGCAGCTTATCGCCAGGCTCATACGAGCAGTACTTC | CASSLSPGSYEQYF
TRBJ1-2 | TRBV15 | . | 15 | . | TGTGCCACCAGCAGAGATTTAAGTGTGGGCAGAAGCTACACCTTC | CATSRDLSVGRSYTF
TRBJ2-5 | TRBV11-3 | . | 16 | . | TGTGCCAGCAGCTTAGGTCGACAGGATGCCCAAGAGACCCAGTACTTC | CASSLGRQDAQETQYF
TRBJ2-3 | TRBV15 | TRBD1 | 16 | . | TGTGCCACCAGCAGCATCGGGACAGGGGGTACAGATACGCAGTATTTT | CATSSIGTGGTDTQYF
TRBJ1-4 | TRBV2 | TRBD1 | 15 | . | TGTGCCAGCAGTGAAATAACAGGGGTGGTGGAAAAACTGTTTTTT | CASSEITGVVEKLFF
TRBJ2-7 | TRBV7-2 | TRBD2 | 14 | once | TGTGCCAGCAGCAGCCAGCGGGAGCTCGACGAGCAGTACTTC | CASSSQRELDEQYF
TRBJ2-7 | TRBV5-8 | . | 14 | once | TGTGCCAGCAGCTTGGGGTACAGGCCCTACGAGCAGTACTTC | CASSLGYRPYEQYF
TRBJ2-7 | TRBV27 | TRBD2 | 15 | . | TGTGCCAGCAGTACCAATAGCGGGAGAAGTAGCGAGCAGTACTTC | CASSTNSGRSSEQYF
TRBJ2-7 | TRBV28 | . | 13 | . | TGTGCCAGCAGTTTGGGGCTAACCTACGAGCAGTACTTC | CASSLGLTYEQYF
TRBJ1-5 | TRBV18 | TRBD1 | 17 | . | TGTGCCAGCTCACAGCAGGGCAGGGGGTCGCTCAATCAGCCCCAGCATTTT | CASSQQGRGSLNQPQHF
TRBJ2-1 | TRBV7-9 | . | 11 | . | TGTGCCAGCAGCCGGGTCAATGAGCAGTTCTTC | CASSRVNEQFF
TRBJ2-1 | TRBV15 | . | 14 | . | TGTGCCACCAGCAGATTCCGAGATTACAATGAGCAGTTCTTC | CATSRFRDYNEQFF
TRBJ1-2 | TRBV28 | . | 17 | . | TGTGCCAGCAGTTTACCCCAAGTTTTAACAGGATCCTATGGCTACACCTTC | CASSLPQVLTGSYGYTF
TRBJ2-5 | TRBV11-2 | TRBD1 | 17 | . | TGTGCCAGCAGCTTAGTTTGGGACAGGGATCGAGGGGAGACCCAGTACTTC | CASSLVWDRDRGETQYF
TRBJ2-7 | TRBV14 | TRBD2 | 15 | . | TGTGCCAGCAGCCAAGATCGGGAGGCCCTTTGGGAGCAGTACTTC | CASSQDREALWEQYF
TRBJ2-5 | TRBV6-6 | . | 13 | . | TGTGCCAGCAGTTTACGTAGCGTAGAGACCCAGTACTTC | CASSLRSVETQYF
TRBJ2-5 | TRBV7-2 | TRBD1 | 13 | . | TGTGCCAGCGGACAGGGGGCTGAGGAGACCCAGTACTTC | CASGQGAEETQYF
TRBJ2-3 | TRBV7-8 | . | 15 | . | TGTGCCAGCAGCTCGTCCCAATTCGGCACAGATACGCAGTATTTT | CASSSSQFGTDTQYF